Each of the 5 T cell receptor beta chains below was sequenced from the same sample in a study of cytomegalovirus exposure and HLA in healthy donors (dated by TCRdb to about 2017). The library came from the immunoSEQ multiplex PCR assay. For the multiplex PCR, a mixture combining 60 forward primers for TCR Vbeta segments and 13 reverse primers for TCR Jbeta segments was used. TCRdb limited this immuneACCESS table to in-frame rearrangements with V and J called. A share of clones is missing; checked studies link under half to unresolved V genes, and the rest is unexplained. The sample table holds about 120,000 clones, of which 60% to 80% were seen once. The ten top clones hold roughly 16% of the sample. Sequenced: PBMCs. Every receptor here comes from a man aged 50-60 years in good health and CMV-seropositive.

This clone was counted a few times. V gene TRBV7-7 combines with J gene TRBJ2-5, with D hard to call. The CDR3 has 13 residues. V lost 0 bases and J lost 4, with 6 bases in between. Germline V gene lookup returns CDR1 SSHAT and CDR2 FNYEAQ (reference sequence). This CDR3 reads CASSLALLETQYF. In nucleotides, the CDR3 is TGTGCCAGCAGCTTAGCGCTATTAGAGACCCAGTACTTC. Variable domain in full (rest from reference TRBV7-7 and TRBJ2-5): GAGVSQSPRYKVTKRGQDVTLRCDPISSHATLYWYQQALGQGPEFLTYFNYEAQPDKSGLPSDRFSAERPEGSISTLTIQRTEQRDSAMYRCASSLALLETQYFGPGTRLLVL.

V is TRBV19 and J is TRBJ2-3, with TRBD2 identical over 9 bases. The germline gives CDR1 LNHDA, CDR2 SQIVND (reference sequence). The CDR3 extends over 20 amino acids. Trimming cost V 5 bases and J 0 bases; bases outside gene matches: 18. In DNA form, the CDR3 reads TGTGCCAGTAGTCCCGTCGGTAGCGGGAGCGAGCATCTGAGCACAGATACGCAGTATTTT. Translating gives CASSPVGSGSEHLSTDTQYF.

This chain uses TRBV5-1 with TRBJ2-1, with 11 positions matching TRBD2. V shed 0 bases and J 4 bases; nucleotides not matched to a gene: 0. The V gene's germline CDR1 is SGHRS and CDR2 YFSETQ. The CDR3 loop spans 15 amino acids. This chain's CDR3 is CASSLVAGGYNEQFF. The CDR3 nucleotides are TGCGCCAGCAGCTTGGTAGCGGGAGGGTACAATGAGCAGTTCTTC.

The V call is TRBV18, the J call TRBJ2-5, with D possibly TRBD2 on 5 matching bases. From germline, CDR1 is KGHSH and CDR2 LQKENI. V was pared by 6 bases and J by 4 bases, with 9 bases between. The CDR3 has 12 amino acids. This chain's CDR3 is CASSPEGETQYF. The CDR3 DNA is TGTGCCAGCTCCCCCGAGGGAGAGACCCAGTACTTC.

V is TRBV7-9 and J is TRBJ2-3; a weak D match, TRBD2 (5 bases). Trimming left V 5 bases short and J 6 bases short, with 15 bases between. Per germline, CDR1 SEHNR and CDR2 FQNEAQ (reference sequence). This CDR3 spans 14 amino acids. The CDR3 is CASSREGGWDTQYF. The CDR3 DNA is TGTGCCAGCAGCAGGGAAGGAGGATGGGATACGCAGTATTTT.